The present T cell receptor beta chain was sequenced within a study of shared clonotypes between healthy human individuals. The data were produced by immunoSEQ multiplex PCR, yet TCRdb's version contains in-frame clones alone and is incomplete. The data contain under 150,000 clones, 55% to 80% of them seen just once; the ten biggest clones take up 20% to 25%. The length of the CDR3 is 10 residues. General observations from the study: Donor clonotype sharing was expected to depend on sequencing depth.

As concerns this clone: Antigen specificity is unknown.

V gene TRBV21-1 combines with J gene TRBJ1-1; the D segment call TRBD1 is taken from the table without a DNA check. TRBV21-1 corresponds to a pseudogene. This TCR came from a woman in her twenties or thirties in good health. Input material: memory CD8+ T cells sorted from blood. Subset indicated: CD45RO+ cells pooled with CCR7-negative TemRA cells. CDR3 nucleotide sequence: TGTGCCAGCGTACAGGGTGAAGCTTTCTTT. This codes for CASVQGEAFF.